This T cell receptor beta chain was captured by sequencing in a study of shared clonotypes between healthy human individuals. CD4+ cells were split into CD45RA+ naive and CD45RA-negative memory subsets. TCRdb's copy holds only in-frame clones and misses some; the assay was immunoSEQ multiplex PCR. The data show about 2.4 million clones, 93% seen once. The CDR3 consists of 15 residues. The germline V gene encodes CDR1 GTSNPN and CDR2 SVGIG (reference sequence). Germline trimming cut 2 bases from V and 7 bases from J; bases unmatched to any gene: 10. The chain has TRBV30 and TRBJ2-5, with 10 bases fitting TRBD2. The sample taken for sequencing was naive CD4+ T cells from PBMCs. Subset indicated: CD45RA+ positively selected. This clonotype was obtained from a man younger than 35 in good health. Some clones in this sample may be carry-over from other donors' samples. CDR3 amino acids: CAWSLAGGPSGTQYF. For the CDR3, the DNA is TGTGCCTGGAGTTTAGCGGGAGGCCCCTCTGGGACCCAGTACTTC.